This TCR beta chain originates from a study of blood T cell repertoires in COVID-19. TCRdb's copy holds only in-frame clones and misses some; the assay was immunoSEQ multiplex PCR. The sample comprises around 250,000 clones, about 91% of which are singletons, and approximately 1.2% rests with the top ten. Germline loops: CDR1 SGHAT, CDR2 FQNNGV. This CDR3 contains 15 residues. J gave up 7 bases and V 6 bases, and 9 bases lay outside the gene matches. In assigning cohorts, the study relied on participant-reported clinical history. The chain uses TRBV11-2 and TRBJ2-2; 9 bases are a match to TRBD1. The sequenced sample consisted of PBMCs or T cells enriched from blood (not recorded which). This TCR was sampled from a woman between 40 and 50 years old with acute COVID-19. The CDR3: CASSSGTGSIGELFF. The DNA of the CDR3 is TGTGCCAGCAGTTCCGGGACAGGGTCCATCGGGGAGCTGTTTTTT.